Listed below are T cell receptor beta chains from one sample, sequenced in a study of shared clonotypes between healthy human individuals. The assay was immunoSEQ multiplex PCR, and TCRdb's table has in-frame clones only and misses some. The table lists some 1,100,000 clones, around 78% of them singletons. Source material: memory CD4+ T cells from PBMCs. The receptors derive from a man between 18 and 29 years old in good health. Some clones in this sample may be carry-over from other donors' samples. CDR3s include the opening cysteine and the closing phenylalanine or tryptophan. Fields, in order: V gene, J gene, D gene, clone size, CDR3 DNA, CDR3 protein. The D gene is left open where the match is weak. The size field is filled for only some rows; it gives once, few, many or a size class.

>TRBV5-1|TRBJ2-1|TRBD1|-
TGCGCCAGCAGCTTGGCCGCAAGGACAGGGAGAAATGAGCAGTTCTTC
CASSLAARTGRNEQFF
>TRBV2|TRBJ1-2|-|-
TGTGCCACCGACAGGTCAACACCCGATGGCTACACCTTC
CATDRSTPDGYTF
>TRBV5-1|TRBJ2-7|TRBD1|-
TGCGCCAGCAGCTTCCAGGGACAGGGGGGCTACGAGCAGTACTTC
CASSFQGQGGYEQYF
>TRBV27|TRBJ2-5|TRBD2|-
TGTGCCAGCTTCCCTAACGAGTGGTGGCGGGGGCAAGAGACCCAGTACTTC
CASFPNEWWRGQETQYF
>TRBV14|TRBJ1-4|-|few
TGTGCCAGCAGCCTCGCGGGAGGGTATTCGATGTTTTTT
CASSLAGGYSMFF
>TRBV19|TRBJ2-3|-|-
TGTGCCAGTAGTATGGACAGACCATTCACAGATACGCAGTATTTT
CASSMDRPFTDTQYF
>TRBV2|TRBJ2-3|TRBD2|-
TGTGCCAGCAGTGAAGCGGGAGGGCCGCGGGGAGATACGCAGTATTTT
CASSEAGGPRGDTQYF
>TRBV27|TRBJ2-5|TRBD1|-
TGTGCCAGCAGTCTACAGGGGTTGGGGGTGACCCAGTACTTC
CASSLQGLGVTQYF
>TRBV29-1|TRBJ2-1|-|-
TGCAGCGTGGGGGGTGGATACAATGAGCAGTTCTTC
CSVGGGYNEQFF
>TRBV5-4|TRBJ2-1|-|-
TGTGCCAGCAGCTTGGATTCGACTGGGCTTGGGCAGTTCTTC
CASSLDSTGLGQFF
>TRBV6-6|TRBJ1-2|TRBD1|few
TGTGCCAGCAGTCGAAAACAGGGGACGTTCTATGGCTACACCTTC
CASSRKQGTFYGYTF
>TRBV6-6|TRBJ2-1|TRBD1|-
TGTGCCAGCACCGACAGGGGGCCGGGGAATGAGCAGTTCTTC
CASTDRGPGNEQFF
>TRBV7-2|TRBJ1-2|TRBD1|-
TGTGCCAGCAGCTTAGAGACAGGGTCCTATGGCTACACCTTC
CASSLETGSYGYTF
>TRBV28|TRBJ2-5|TRBD2|-
TGTGCCAGCAGTTTCTCCAGCGGGAGCGGGACCCAGTACTTC
CASSFSSGSGTQYF
>TRBV18|TRBJ1-1|TRBD1|-
TGTGCCAGCTCACCCGGGACAGGGGATGAAGCTTTCTTT
CASSPGTGDEAFF
>TRBV10-3|TRBJ2-2|-|-
TGTGCCATCACGAACACCGGGGAGCTGTTTTTT
CAITNTGELFF
>TRBV30|TRBJ2-7|TRBD1|-
TGTGCCTGGAGTCCACGGACAGGGGGCGTCTACGAGCAGTACTTC
CAWSPRTGGVYEQYF
>TRBV7-2|TRBJ1-2|-|-
TGTGCCAGCAGCTTAGTTCCTGGTCAGCTTTCTAACTATGGCTACACCTTC
CASSLVPGQLSNYGYTF
>TRBV28|TRBJ2-5|TRBD2|-
TGTGCCAGCAGTTACATAGCGGGACAAGAGACCCAGTACTTC
CASSYIAGQETQYF
>TRBV19|TRBJ1-5|-|-
TGTGCCAGTAGTATTCCCCCTCCCCCCCATCAGCCCCAGCATTTT
CASSIPPPPHQPQHF
>TRBV2|TRBJ2-5|-|-
TGTGCCAGCAGTGAAGCGACAGGTGGGGAGACCCAGTACTTC
CASSEATGGETQYF
>TRBV6-5|TRBJ2-5|-|-
TGTGCCAGCAGCCGTGACAGACAAGAGACCCAGTACTTC
CASSRDRQETQYF
>TRBV6-5|TRBJ1-6|-|-
TGTGCCAGCAGTTATATTCAGGGGCGCAATTCACCCCTCCACTTT
CASSYIQGRNSPLHF
>TRBV29-1|TRBJ2-5|-|-
TGCAGCGTTGAAGGACAACTGGCAAAAGAGACCCAGTACTTC
CSVEGQLAKETQYF
>TRBV29-1|TRBJ1-1|-|-
TGCAGCGTTGAGGCCAGCATGAACACTGAAGCTTTCTTT
CSVEASMNTEAFF
>TRBV9|TRBJ2-6|-|-
TGTGCCAGCAGCGCGAGGACAGCTCAGGGTTCCGGGGCCAACGTCCTGACTTTC
CASSARTAQGSGANVLTF
>TRBV6-1|TRBJ2-5|TRBD1|-
TGTGCCAGCAGTGCGACAGGGGCCGTAGAATCGGAGACCCAGTACTTC
CASSATGAVESETQYF
>TRBV5-1|TRBJ2-5|TRBD1|-
TGCGCCAGCAGCTTGGGCCGCACGGGACAGGAGACCCAGTACTTC
CASSLGRTGQETQYF
>TRBV9|TRBJ2-3|-|-
TGTGCCAGCAGCCTGGACGTCACAGATACGCAGTATTTT
CASSLDVTDTQYF
>TRBV27|TRBJ1-4|-|-
TGTGCCAGCAGCCGGGGGGGGGCTAATGAAAAACTGTTTTTT
CASSRGGANEKLFF
>TRBV29-1|TRBJ2-1|TRBD2|once
TGCAGCGCTGGGAGGGCGGGGGTCTTC
CSAGRAGVF
>TRBV30|TRBJ2-7|-|-
TGTGCCTGGAGCGGGTCGGGGCGGGCAGCCTACGAGCAGTACTTC
CAWSGSGRAAYEQYF
>TRBV5-1|TRBJ2-7|TRBD2|few
TGCGCCAGCAGCTTGGCCCGGCCAGGGAGGGACGAGCAGTACTTC
CASSLARPGRDEQYF
>TRBV11-2|TRBJ2-2|TRBD2|few
TGTGCCAGCAGCTTAGGGGCCCTGCTAGCGGGCAACACCGGGGAGCTGTTTTTT
CASSLGALLAGNTGELFF
>TRBV9|TRBJ2-7|-|-
TGTGCCAGCAGCCCCAGCGAGGGCTACGAGCAGTACTTC
CASSPSEGYEQYF
>TRBV6-1|TRBJ2-3|-|-
TGTGCCAGCAGTGAAAGGGATACGCAGTATTTT
CASSERDTQYF
>TRBV30|TRBJ1-4|-|-
TGTGCGTGGAGTACGGGGGAGAGCGAAAAACTGTTTTTT
CAWSTGESEKLFF
>TRBV4-1|TRBJ1-1|-|many
TGCGCCAGCAGCCCTCCCATCAGGGCAAACACTGAAGCTTTCTTT
CASSPPIRANTEAFF
>TRBV7-2|TRBJ2-3|TRBD2|-
TGTGCCAGCAGCTGGGCGGGGGGCCTAGGAGATACGCAGTATTTT
CASSWAGGLGDTQYF
>TRBV28|TRBJ2-3|-|-
TGTGCCAGCAGTTCGGGCGGGCTCGTTCCAAGCACAGATACGCAGTATTTT
CASSSGGLVPSTDTQYF
>TRBV28|TRBJ1-2|-|-
TGTGCCAGCAGTTCACCCCCCGGGACGGAAGCTAACTATGGCTACACCTTC
CASSSPPGTEANYGYTF
>TRBV7-3|TRBJ2-7|-|-
TGTGCCAGCAGCTTAGTGGGCGGTGCACAGGAGCAGTACTTC
CASSLVGGAQEQYF
>TRBV6-5|TRBJ1-4|-|-
TGTGCCAGCAGTCCCCCGGGGCAGGGCGGAAAACTGTTTTTT
CASSPPGQGGKLFF
>TRBV30|TRBJ1-1|-|few
TGTGCCTGGGGGAGGGCTCCGAACACTGAAGCTTTCTTT
CAWGRAPNTEAFF
>TRBV2|TRBJ1-1|TRBD1|few
TGTGCCAGCAGTGGACAGGGTATAACGAACACTGAAGCTTTCTTT
CASSGQGITNTEAFF
>TRBV5-6|TRBJ2-7|-|-
TGTGCCAGCAGCTTGGGTCCGATACGAGAGCAGTACTTC
CASSLGPIREQYF
>TRBV9|TRBJ2-7|TRBD2|-
TGTGCCAGCAGCATCGATAGCGGGAGGGCCTTGAGAGAGCAGTACTTC
CASSIDSGRALREQYF
>TRBV14|TRBJ1-4|-|-
TGTGCCAGCAGCCTGAGGACTCCAGGGCCTAATGAAAAACTGTTTTTT
CASSLRTPGPNEKLFF
>TRBV7-3|TRBJ2-2|TRBD2|-
TGTGCCAGCAGCTTGGCGGGAGGGATAAACGGGGAGCTGTTTTTT
CASSLAGGINGELFF
>TRBV15|TRBJ1-1|TRBD1|few
TGTGCCACCAGCAGGGGGACAGGGAACACTGAAGCTTTCTTT
CATSRGTGNTEAFF